Presented here are 15 T cell receptor beta chains from one specimen sequenced in a study of OX40 agonist ivuxolimab in advanced cancers. Library preparation employed the immunoSEQ multiplex PCR assay. Imported from immuneACCESS, the table was reduced by TCRdb to in-frame sequences with V and J called. These copies leave out some clones; in studies compared against another copy, an unresolved V gene accounts for under half, and the cause of the remainder is not known. For this sample there are about 15,000 clones; roughly three quarters appear just once. 41% of the sample lies in the top ten. Here the sequenced sample was CD4+ or CD8+ T cells sorted from blood, taken in a trial of the OX40 agonist ivuxolimab. All receptors come from an adult with an advanced solid tumor such as melanoma, head and neck, liver or kidney cancer.

This chain joins TRBV4-3 and TRBJ1-3, with D possibly TRBD1 on 6 matching bases. Germline CDR1 and CDR2: LGHNA and YSLEER. Trimming removed 3 bases at V and 4 bases at J, with 10 bases between. This CDR3 comprises 14 residues. This chain's CDR3 is CASSQTTGGNTIYF. The DNA of the CDR3 is TGCGCCAGCAGCCAGACGACAGGAGGAAACACCATATATTTT.

The J gene is TRBJ2-1, the V gene TRBV7-9, with a possible D match to TRBD2 (7 bases). Germline CDR1 SEHNR, CDR2 FQNEAQ (reference sequence). The CDR3 runs to 14 residues. Trimming shortened V by 11 bases and J by 12 bases, and 26 bases separated the two germline ends. In nucleotides, the CDR3 is TGTGCCGGATCCGGGGGGCGGGGTTTGAGCGGGCAGTTCTTC. Protein product: CAGSGGRGLSGQFF.

The chain carries TRBV4-3 and TRBJ2-1, with 11 bases identical to TRBD2. V gave up 0 bases and J gave up 8 bases; unmatched junction bases: 12. The CDR3 length is 18 residues. The germline CDR1 and CDR2 sequences are LGHNA and YSLEER. The CDR3 loop reads CASSQDWSPGLAVDEQFF. CDR3 sequence (DNA): TGCGCCAGCAGCCAAGATTGGTCCCCGGGACTAGCGGTGGATGAGCAGTTCTTC.

V usage is TRBV4-1 and J usage is TRBJ2-1; 12 bases are a match to TRBD2. CDR3 length: 16 amino acids. V shed 1 base and J 9 bases; nucleotides not matched to a gene: 7. Looked up from germline, CDR1 is MGHRA and CDR2 is YSYEKL. The CDR3 sequence is CASSQVWTSGTTEQFF. In DNA form, the CDR3 reads TGCGCCAGCAGCCAAGTTTGGACTAGCGGGACGACTGAGCAGTTCTTC.

V and J are TRBV4-2 and TRBJ2-3; D is undetermined. Germline V CDR1 and CDR2: LGHNA, YNFKEQ. The CDR3 extends over 16 amino acids. The V and J ends lost 0 bases and 2 bases respectively, with 12 bases between them. As DNA, the CDR3 is TGTGCCAGCAGCCAAGAGGGCGGACCCCCCACAGATACGCAGTATTTT. Translated: CASSQEGGPPTDTQYF.

The table lists this clone with a count of one. The V gene is TRBV9, the J gene TRBJ2-1; a possible D gene is TRBD2 (5 bases). This CDR3 contains 15 residues. The germline gives CDR1 SGDLS, CDR2 YYNGEE. Trimming stripped 0 bases from V and 7 bases from J, with 14 bases between. The CDR3 loop is CASSVELRARNEQFF. CDR3 nucleotide sequence: TGTGCCAGCAGCGTAGAATTGCGGGCTCGGAATGAGCAGTTCTTC.

The chain uses TRBV4-1 and TRBJ1-3; D gene ambiguous. Germline V gives CDR1 MGHRA, CDR2 YSYEKL. The CDR3 has 15 amino acids. The ends were cut back, 1 base at V and 3 bases at J, with 10 bases in the middle. CDR3 residues: CASSQVRSFGNTIYF. In nucleotides, the CDR3 is TGCGCCAGCAGCCAAGTCCGTTCTTTTGGAAACACCATATATTTT.

This clone turned up a few times. V is TRBV5-4 and J is TRBJ1-1; D not resolved. This CDR3 is built from 12 residues. The ends were cut back, 2 bases at V and 5 bases at J, with 7 bases in the middle. The germline V gene has CDR1 SGHNT and CDR2 YYREEE (reference sequence). In DNA, the CDR3 is TGTGCCAGCAGCTTCGGCCGTACTGAAGCTTTCTTT. Translating it yields CASSFGRTEAFF.

This chain connects TRBV6-1 to TRBJ1-3; no clear D. V was shortened by 11 bases and J by 4 bases, with 21 bases between the two germline ends. The CDR3 covers 15 residues. Germline lookup yields CDR1 MNHNS and CDR2 SASEGT. CDR3 sequence reads: CASPGWTEWGNTIYF. CDR3 nucleotide sequence: TGTGCCTCCCCCGGATGGACGGAGTGGGGAAACACCATATATTTT.

The rearrangement joins TRBV11-2 to TRBJ2-3; 9 nucleotides align to TRBD1. Per the germline V gene, CDR1 is SGHAT and CDR2 is FQNNGV. V shed 5 bases and J 6 bases; nucleotides not matched to a gene: 12. The CDR3 runs 16 residues. CDR3 loop: CASSLPRDRAHDTQYF. In nucleotides, the CDR3 is TGTGCCAGCAGCCTTCCTCGGGACAGGGCACATGATACGCAGTATTTT.

The genes are TRBV7-9 and TRBJ1-4; D unresolved. Germline lookup yields CDR1 SEHNR and CDR2 FQNEAQ (reference sequence). Trimming took 0 bases from V and 4 from J, leaving 12 bases between them. The CDR3 contains 16 residues. The CDR3 DNA follows: TGTGCCAGCAGCTTAGCGGACGGGCAGTTTAATGAAAAACTGTTTTTT. Protein sequence: CASSLADGQFNEKLFF.

The chain joins TRBV7-9 to TRBJ1-1, with D tentatively TRBD1 (5 bases). The V and J ends lost 1 base and 5 bases respectively, with 20 bases between them. Germline V gene sequence: CDR1 SEHNR, CDR2 FQNEAQ (reference sequence). There are 17 residues in the CDR3. CDR3 protein: CASSLGKRSQGTTEAFF. CDR3 in DNA: TGTGCCAGCAGCTTAGGAAAGAGGTCCCAGGGAACGACTGAAGCTTTCTTT.

The chain is built from TRBV29-1 and TRBJ2-1; D possibly corresponds to TRBD2 (5 bases). Germline V gene lookup returns CDR1 SQVTM and CDR2 ANQGSEA. Trimming took 3 bases from V and 7 from J, leaving 10 bases between them. The CDR3 is made up of 12 amino acids. CDR3 coding DNA: TGCAGCGTTGAGGATTCGGGGAATGAGCAGTTCTTC. Residues: CSVEDSGNEQFF.

This clone has a handful of counts. The V and J genes are TRBV7-9 and TRBJ1-2; 7 bases map to TRBD1. In germline, CDR1 is SEHNR, CDR2 FQNEAQ (reference sequence). V was clipped by 5 bases and J by 8 bases; unmatched bases: 8. The CDR3 has 13 residues. CDR3 protein: CASSAGTALGYTF. CDR3 in DNA: TGTGCCAGCAGCGCCGGGACAGCTTTGGGCTACACCTTC.

This CDR3 is CASSQDLKGVYYGYTF. The CDR3 DNA is TGTGCCAGCAGCCAAGATCTGAAAGGGGTGTACTATGGCTACACCTTC. This chain uses TRBV4-2 with TRBJ1-2, with D maybe TRBD1 (5 bases). Looked up from germline, CDR1 is LGHNA and CDR2 is YNFKEQ. The V end was cut by 0 bases, the J end by 3 bases, with 14 bases between. There are 16 residues in the CDR3.